The count of the clone carrying this T cell receptor (beta chain) is one. Its antigen is not known. The data were taken from a study of T cells in localized non-small cell lung cancer. Some clones are missing from TCRdb's copy, which holds only in-frame ones; the method was immunoSEQ multiplex PCR. The top ten clones hold around 30% of a sample with more than 10,000 clones, about 80% of them seen once. Whole-study results and caveats: Uninvolved neighboring lung showed the greatest T cell clonality, exceeding tumor. Sequencing covered just one tumor region, so heterogeneity cannot be ruled out. In adjacent lung, a median about 50 of the top 100 tumor clones were found. A raised T cell density in blood coincided with lengthier overall survival.

The CDR3 contains 17 residues. The TCR sequence derives from a male donor aged 60 or over with stage I squamous cell lung carcinoma. The chain couples TRBV21-1 to TRBJ2-6; the table's D call of TRBD1 was not tested on the DNA. TRBV21-1 is a recognized pseudogene. Sequenced here: peripheral blood, sampled before any cancer treatment. CDR3 sequence: CASSIFIQQSRANVLTF. CDR3 DNA sequence: TGTGCCAGCAGCATTTTCATACAACAAAGTCGGGCCAACGTCCTGACTTTC.